This T cell receptor beta chain stems from a study of blood T cells in healthy people across ages. Findings and caveats of the study: Shifts in expanded clonotypes may have been confounded by donor CMV status, which was unknown.

Through a sample-barcoded 5' primer and a J-beta primer mix, a second PCR was run for roughly 6 to 11 cycles. TCRdb reanalysed the 5' RACE reads using MiXCR and keeps one entry per CDR3 protein. The sample contains 720,000 or so distinct CDR3 sequences, 35% to 50% of which appear only once. As concerns this clonotype: Its antigen is undetermined.

CDR1 is MNHEY, CDR2 SVGEGT, per germline. The CDR3 loop spans 15 amino acids. Trimming took off 5 bases at V and 2 bases at J, with 14 bases between the two ends. The rearrangement joins TRBV6-2 or TRBV6-3 to TRBJ2-3; D remains ambiguous. Sequencing was done on a sample of blood. The sequence came from a man older than 75 in good health. CDR3 sequence (DNA): TGTGCCAGCAGTAACAACGCTTTAATCACAGATACGCAGTATTTT. Translating it yields CASSNNALITDTQYF.